The clone carrying this T cell receptor (beta chain) appeared once. This entry is derived from a study of CD8+ T cells in alopecia areata. It was cDNA, reverse transcribed from extracted RNA, that served as the sequencing template. The data were produced by immunoSEQ multiplex PCR, yet TCRdb's version contains in-frame clones alone and is incomplete. The sample shows roughly 150,000 clones, about three fifths of them seen only once. The V gene lost 4 bases and the J gene lost 1 base, with 8 bases spanning the gap. Germline assignment: CDR1 SGDLS and CDR2 YYNGEE. The CDR3 is 13 residues long. Material: CD4+ T cells sorted from blood. The chain carries TRBV9 and TRBJ1-1; D perhaps matches TRBD1 (5 bases). This TCR was sampled from a human donor in good health. CDR3 nucleotides: TGTGCCAGCAGCCAGGGACCGAACACTGAAGCTTTCTTT. Its protein is CASSQGPNTEAFF.